The present T cell receptor beta chain was sequenced within a study of blood T cells in healthy people across ages. Sample-barcoded 5' priming and a J-beta primer mix drove a second PCR of about 7 to 11 cycles. From the 5' RACE reads, TCRdb called clonotypes with MiXCR, one entry per CDR3 protein. The data contain 710,000 or so distinct CDR3 sequences, roughly 32% of them singletons. Trimming shortened V by 2 bases and J by 3 bases, and 18 bases separated the two germline ends. The CDR3 totals 17 residues. Per the germline V gene, CDR1 is MGHRA and CDR2 is YSYEKL. Sequenced: blood. This sequence was found in a woman of 80 years or more in good health. The chain uses TRBV4-1 and TRBJ2-3, with D possibly matching TRBD2 (6 bases). The CDR3 is CASSQTGTQSNTDTQYF. The CDR3 nucleotides are TGCGCCAGCAGCCAAACCGGGACTCAAAGTAATACAGATACGCAGTATTTT.